Below are 23 T cell receptor beta chains sequenced from a single sample in a study of graft-versus-host responses after intestinal transplantation. The repertoire was sequenced with immunoSEQ multiplex PCR; TCRdb's copy has only in-frame clones and lacks some. The sample carries fewer than 95,000 clones, about 90% recorded once. Their cognate antigens are unknown. Sequencing used unstimulated CD8+ T cells sorted from spleen or lymph node cells, obtained before transplant. The source of these receptors is a human donor who was the organ donor for an intestinal transplant.

The chain recombines TRBV6-6 with TRBJ1-1; D uncertain. Per germline, CDR1 MNHNY and CDR2 SVGAGI (reference sequence). This CDR3 comprises 15 residues. Trimming removed 5 bases from V and 4 bases from J, with 17 bases in between. The CDR3, as DNA: TGTGCCAGCAGTCCCGGGAGGGCCGGGAGCACTGAAGCTTTCTTT. Amino acids: CASSPGRAGSTEAFF.

This chain joins TRBV27 and TRBJ2-2, with a weak D call TRBD1 (5 bases). CDR1 is MNHEY, CDR2 SMNVEV, per germline (reference sequence). Deletions cut 6 bases from V and 4 bases from J, with 21 bases between. The CDR3 covers 17 residues. This CDR3 is CASSSSPREGSTGELFF. CDR3 nucleotide sequence: TGTGCCAGCAGCTCCTCTCCCAGGGAAGGTAGCACCGGGGAGCTGTTTTTT.

This chain joins TRBV9 and TRBJ2-5; 8 bases line up with TRBD2. CDR3 length: 15 amino acids. V lost 3 bases to trimming and J lost 3 bases; unmatched junction nucleotides: 7. CDR1 is SGDLS, CDR2 YYNGEE, per germline. As DNA, the CDR3 is TGTGCCAGCAGCGCCGAGGGGCGGGGGGAAGAGACCCAGTACTTC. Translating gives CASSAEGRGEETQYF.

The chain employs TRBV28 and TRBJ1-5; TRBD1 agrees at 9 bases. The ends lost 5 bases at V and 6 bases at J; junction bases unmatched: 5. CDR3 size: 14 residues. Looked up from germline, CDR1 is MDHEN and CDR2 is SYDVKM. CDR3 region: CASSHGTGTQPQHF. The CDR3 DNA follows: TGTGCCAGCAGTCACGGGACAGGGACTCAGCCCCAGCATTTT.

This chain links TRBV4-1 with TRBJ1-1; a weak D match, TRBD1 (5 bases). Trimming removed 1 base at V and 5 bases at J, with 17 bases between. Looked up from germline, CDR1 is MGHRA and CDR2 is YSYEKL. CDR3 length equals 16 residues. The CDR3 bases are TGCGCCAGCAGCCAAGCCACGGGGGAGGGATTGACTGAAGCTTTCTTT. Protein sequence: CASSQATGEGLTEAFF.

This chain joins TRBV30 and TRBJ2-7; 7 bases are a match to TRBD1. Germline V gene sequence: CDR1 GTSNPN, CDR2 SVGIG (reference sequence). The CDR3 consists of 13 residues. The junction had 4 bases not matched to a gene; V was cut back by 3 bases and J by 2 bases. CDR3 sequence reads: CAWRMGQPYEQYF. As DNA, the CDR3 is TGTGCCTGGAGAATGGGACAGCCCTACGAGCAGTACTTC.

The gene calls are TRBV4-2 and TRBJ1-4; a weak D match, TRBD1 (5 bases). Trimming left V 0 bases short and J 4 bases short, with 9 bases between. Per germline, CDR1 LGHNA and CDR2 YNFKEQ. There are 15 residues in the CDR3. The CDR3 sequence is CASSQDSRDNEKLFF. CDR3 nucleotides: TGTGCCAGCAGCCAAGATTCCAGGGATAATGAAAAACTGTTTTTT.

The chain joins TRBV30 to TRBJ1-2; 8 nucleotides line up with TRBD1. This CDR3 comprises 14 residues. J lost 5 bases, V lost 2 bases, and 7 bases had no gene match. Germline V lookup: CDR1 GTSNPN, CDR2 SVGIG (reference sequence). The CDR3 DNA reads as TGTGCCTGGAGTAGACCAGGGGGCGTGTATGGCTACACCTTC. It codes for CAWSRPGGVYGYTF.

The chain is built from TRBV15 and TRBJ1-2; the match to TRBD1 covers 7 bases. The V and J ends lost 5 bases and 8 bases, in that order; junction bases with no gene match: 8. Germline assignment: CDR1 LNHNV and CDR2 YYDKDF (reference sequence). The CDR3 loop spans 13 amino acids. CDR3 protein: CATSPRNRGGYTF. The CDR3 DNA is TGTGCCACCAGCCCTCGAAACAGGGGCGGCTACACCTTC.

The chain links TRBV27 to TRBJ1-5; 10 bases line up with TRBD1. This CDR3 has 15 residues. Trimming removed 6 bases from V and 4 bases from J; junction bases left unmatched: 6. In germline, CDR1 is MNHEY, CDR2 SMNVEV (reference sequence). The chain's CDR3 is CASSLGQGLNQPQHF. The CDR3 DNA follows: TGTGCCAGCAGCTTGGGACAGGGGTTGAATCAGCCCCAGCATTTT.

The chain has TRBV7-9 and TRBJ1-3; tentative D call: TRBD1 (5 bases). The germline CDR1 and CDR2 sequences are SEHNR and FQNEAQ (reference sequence). The CDR3 contains 16 residues. The V gene lost 4 bases and the J gene lost 1 base, with 14 bases spanning the gap. The CDR3 DNA is TGTGCCAGCAGCTCAGATCGGCAGGGATCTGGAAACACCATATATTTT. Its translation is CASSSDRQGSGNTIYF.

The V gene is TRBV19, the J gene TRBJ2-7, with D tentatively TRBD2 (6 bases). Trimming took 5 bases from V and 4 from J, leaving 15 bases between them. The germline CDR1 and CDR2 sequences are LNHDA and SQIVND (reference sequence). The CDR3 spans 14 residues. This chain's CDR3 is CASSGSAGQYEQYF. Here the CDR3 DNA reads TGTGCCAGTAGTGGGTCTGCGGGGCAATACGAGCAGTACTTC. Full variable domain (rest looked up from reference TRBV19 and TRBJ2-7): DGGITQSPKYLFRKEGQNVTLSCEQNLNHDAMYWYRQDPGQGLRLIYYSQIVNDFQKGDIAEGYSVSREKKESFPLTVTSAQKNPTAFYLCASSGSAGQYEQYFGPGTRLTVT.

This chain uses TRBV13 with TRBJ2-5; 12 nucleotides agree with TRBD1. The CDR3 totals 14 residues. Trimming at V came to 5 bases and at J to 7 bases, leaving 5 bases not matched to a gene. Germline lookup yields CDR1 PRHDT and CDR2 FYEKMQ (reference sequence). CDR3 nucleotide sequence: TGTGCCAGCAGCGCGGGACAGGGGGCTGGGACCCAGTACTTC. Protein product: CASSAGQGAGTQYF. Drawing the rest from reference TRBV13 and TRBJ2-5, the complete variable domain is AAGVIQSPRHLIKEKRETATLKCYPIPRHDTVYWYQQGPGQDPQFLISFYEKMQSDKGSIPDRFSAQQFSDYHSELNMSSLELGDSALYFCASSAGQGAGTQYFGPGTRLLVL.

The chain employs TRBV7-2 and TRBJ2-7; D gene uncertain. The ends were cut back, 8 bases at V and 0 bases at J, with 5 bases in the middle. The CDR3 sequence is 11 residues long. Germline CDR1 SGHTA, CDR2 FQGNSA. CDR3 DNA sequence: TGTGCCAGCGCCTACTCCTACGAGCAGTACTTC. Translated: CASAYSYEQYF. The whole variable domain, remainder taken from reference TRBV7-2 and TRBJ2-7, is GAGVSQSPSNKVTEKGKDVELRCDPISGHTALYWYRQSLGQGLEFLIYFQGNSAPDKSGLPSDRFSAERTGGSVSTLTIQRTQQEDSAVYLCASAYSYEQYFGPGTRLTVT.

With respect to this clone: Other nucleotide sequences from this sample produce the same CDR3. This chain links TRBV9 with TRBJ2-7; TRBD2 matches 15 bases. With V trimmed by 2 bases and J by 6 bases, 3 bases remained unmatched. Germline V gives CDR1 SGDLS, CDR2 YYNGEE. The CDR3 is made up of 15 amino acids. In DNA, the CDR3 is TGTGCCAGCAGCGTTGGACTAGCGGGGGGGCCCGAGCAGTACTTC. This encodes CASSVGLAGGPEQYF.

A single count supports this clone. The CDR3 is CASAGSGNIQYF. Written as DNA, the CDR3 is TGTGCCAGCGCTGGCTCTGGAAACATTCAGTACTTC. This chain uses TRBV27 with TRBJ2-4; D uncertain. The CDR3 spans 12 residues. Germline lookup yields CDR1 MNHEY and CDR2 SMNVEV (reference sequence). The ends were cut back, 8 bases at V and 6 bases at J, with 11 bases in the middle.

The V and J genes are TRBV4-3 and TRBJ1-1; D might be TRBD1 (6 bases). CDR1 and CDR2 (germline): LGHNA, YSLEER. The CDR3 has 12 amino acids. V was shortened by 5 bases and J by 4 bases, with 8 bases between the two germline ends. CDR3 sequence (DNA): TGCGCCAGCAGCGGGGGGGCCACTGAAGCTTTCTTT. Its translation is CASSGGATEAFF.

J is TRBJ2-1 and V is TRBV19, with 7 bases identical to TRBD2. This CDR3 has 13 residues. Germline V gene sequence: CDR1 LNHDA, CDR2 SQIVND (reference sequence). With 6 bases clipped from V and 8 bases from J, the junction kept 7 bases outside the gene matches. CDR3 sequence: CASRSSGGDEQFF. CDR3 DNA sequence: TGTGCCAGTAGATCTTCTGGGGGGGATGAGCAGTTCTTC.

The chain combines TRBV5-1 with TRBJ2-7; 8 nucleotides agree with TRBD1. This CDR3 comprises 14 residues. Germline loops: CDR1 SGHRS, CDR2 YFSETQ. V was clipped by 2 bases and J by 6 bases; unmatched bases: 7. The CDR3 loop is CASSLTGTGIEQYF. DNA of the CDR3: TGCGCCAGCAGCTTAACCGGGACAGGTATCGAGCAGTACTTC.

The chain carries TRBV6-5 and TRBJ2-2, with 7 bases that match TRBD2. V shed 5 bases, J shed 7 bases, and the junction held 4 bases outside the gene matches. CDR1 is MNHEY, CDR2 SVGAGI, per germline. The CDR3 is made up of 13 amino acids. The CDR3 region has the DNA TGTGCCAGCAGTCAAGCGGGGATCGGGGAGCTGTTTTTT. This translates into CASSQAGIGELFF.

This chain connects TRBV2 to TRBJ2-5; D is unclear. The tail of the sequence fits TRBJ2-7 better, so the J call may be wrong. CDR1 is SNHLY and CDR2 is FYNNEI in the germline V gene. The CDR3 runs to 13 residues. The CDR3 nucleotides read TGTGCCAGCAGTGATGCTTTATCCTACGAGCAGTACTTC. Amino acids: CASSDALSYEQYF.

V and J are TRBV4-2 and TRBJ2-1, with 8 bases that match TRBD2. The germline V gene encodes CDR1 LGHNA and CDR2 YNFKEQ. With 1 base clipped from V and 8 bases from J, the junction kept 10 bases outside the gene matches. The CDR3 loop spans 16 amino acids. The CDR3 loop reads CASSQVTGTSIDEQFF. The CDR3 nucleotides are TGTGCCAGCAGCCAAGTTACCGGGACTAGTATAGATGAGCAGTTCTTC.

This chain joins TRBV11-2 and TRBJ1-1; 11 bases match TRBD1. Trimming cost V 3 bases and J 8 bases; bases outside gene matches: 8. The CDR3 spans 15 residues. Germline values: CDR1 SGHAT, CDR2 FQNNGV. The CDR3 coding sequence is TGTGCCAGCAGCTTCCCGGGACAGGGGGTCCCCGAAGCTTTCTTT. Translating gives CASSFPGQGVPEAFF.